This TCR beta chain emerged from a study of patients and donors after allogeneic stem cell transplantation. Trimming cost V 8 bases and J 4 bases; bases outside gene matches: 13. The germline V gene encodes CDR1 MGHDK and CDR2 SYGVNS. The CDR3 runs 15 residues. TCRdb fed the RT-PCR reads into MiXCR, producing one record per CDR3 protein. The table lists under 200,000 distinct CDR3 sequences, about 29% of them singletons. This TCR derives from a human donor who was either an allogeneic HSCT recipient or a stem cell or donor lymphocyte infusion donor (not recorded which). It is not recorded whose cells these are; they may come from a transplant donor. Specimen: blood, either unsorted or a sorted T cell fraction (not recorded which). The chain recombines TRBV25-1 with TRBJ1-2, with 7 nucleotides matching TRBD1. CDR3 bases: TGTGCCAGCGGGGGGTACCTTGCAGGGGGCTATGGCTACACCTTC. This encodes CASGGYLAGGYGYTF.